This T cell receptor beta chain originates from a study of memory CD4+ T cells and cytomegalovirus serostatus. The overall study: This sample comes from healthy Belgian adults, roughly nine CMV seropositive, approximately 23 seronegative. Study conclusions and caveats: Of approximately 150 reported CMV TCRbeta sequences, some 70 were found in memory CD4+ repertoires.

CDR3 length: 10 amino acids. With 5 bases removed from V and 11 bases from J, the gap between germline ends came to 12 bases. Germline V gene data show CDR1 as DFQATT and CDR2 as SNEGSKA (reference sequence). Original processing methods: After removing out-of-frame reads, over 2 million distinct TCRbeta sequences remained. The protocol was immunoSEQ multiplex PCR, while the TCRdb copy is restricted to in-frame clones and leaves out a portion. V and J calls and clone size are those listed in that table; D and trimming were worked out from the DNA. This table holds about 27,000 clones, 76% found once. Remarks on this clone: Antigen: not known.

Single viable CD3+CD4+CD8-CD45RO+ cells were sorted as the memory CD4+ T cells. The receptor was isolated from an adult in good health and CMV-seronegative. The sequenced material came from memory CD4+ T cells from blood. The V and J genes are TRBV20-1 and TRBJ1-1; D remains unclear. CDR3 DNA sequence: TGCAGTGCTGGGTCCAGAATGGCTTTCTTT. Residues: CSAGSRMAFF.